Here is one TCR beta chain with its context. Produced via immunoSEQ multiplex PCR; TCRdb's table is partial and in-frame only. This table holds tens of thousands of clones, approximately 94% found once. This specimen belongs to a study of brain T cells in children with intractable seizures. V lost 5 bases and J lost 4; bases outside the gene matches: 17. This CDR3 comprises 20 residues. Germline V gene data show CDR1 as KGHSH and CDR2 as LQKENI. Before surgery, patients took at least one anti-epileptic drug. The V and J genes are TRBV18 and TRBJ2-2; TRBD1 aligns across 12 bases. The sequencing here drew on peripheral blood, taken at surgery. This TCR was sampled from a boy less than two years old with tuberous sclerosis and intractable seizures. This CDR3 is CASSLDSGTGGLRPTGELFF. The CDR3 nucleotides read TGTGCCAGCTCATTGGATTCCGGGACAGGGGGCCTGCGCCCCACCGGGGAGCTGTTTTTT.